This TCR beta chain was found in a study of T-cell memory formation after mild COVID-19. Notes on the study in general: Clones from the second wave (peaking day 37) had unconfirmed SARS-CoV-2 specificity.

TCRdb re-derived calls from the 5' RACE reads in MiXCR, one entry per CDR3 protein. Here the sample spans roughly 400,000 distinct CDR3 sequences, roughly 24% being singletons. Comment on this clonotype: No antigen is known for it.

Trimming took 6 bases from V and 9 from J; bases not matched to a gene: 16. The CDR3 contains 18 residues. Germline values: CDR1 LGHDT, CDR2 YNNKEL (reference sequence). This clonotype was obtained from an adult woman who had mild COVID-19 (a few samples of this study predate the infection). Cell type and time point are not known. What was sequenced was PBMCs or a T cell subset sorted from them (not recorded which). The chain carries TRBV3-1 and TRBJ2-1; 14 bases fit TRBD2. The CDR3 spells CASSPRVAGLAGVIEQFF. DNA for the CDR3: TGTGCCAGCAGTCCAAGGGTAGCGGGACTAGCGGGAGTAATTGAGCAGTTCTTC.